This T cell receptor beta chain was observed in a study of metastatic and nonmetastatic thyroid tumors. Whole-study context: It was across blood and tumor or nodule tissue from malignant and benign thyroid patients that repertoires were compared.

As handled by the study authors: CDR3 was compared across clinicopathological groups, and the resulting differences were used to build a distant-metastasis classifier for papillary thyroid cancer. TCRdb re-processed the PCR reads through MiXCR. The V and J calls come from TCRdb's annotation, not from the publication. The sample lists 60,000 or so clones; roughly 4% were seen once. The table lists this clone with many counts. Its matching antigen is unknown. All patients were untreated before thyroid surgery. V was clipped by 1 base and J by 4 bases, with 14 bases between them. CDR3 size: 15 residues. Germline CDR1 LNHDA, CDR2 SQIVND (reference sequence). Study-wide results and caveats: In blood and tumor, TCR beta diversity was reportedly significantly higher in malignant thyroid tumors than in benign nodules.

This sequence joins TRBV19 and TRBJ2-7; D may match TRBD1 or TRBD2 (5 bases each). The sample comprised blood. The receptor was derived from a female donor with papillary thyroid cancer or a benign thyroid nodule (not recorded which). Some clones in this sample may be carry-over from other donors' samples. The CDR3 loop reads CASSIGDLGHYEQYF. The CDR3 DNA is TGTGCCAGTAGTATAGGGGACCTGGGGCATTACGAGCAGTACTTC.